The clone carrying this TCR beta chain came up a few times. TCRdb re-analysed the RT-PCR reads in MiXCR, keeping a single row per CDR3 protein. The sample consists of fewer than 800,000 distinct CDR3 sequences, around 16% of them appearing once. The data originate from a study of response to subunit inactivated influenza vaccine. V shed 3 bases and J shed 8 bases, with 16 bases lying between them. CDR1 is ENHRY, CDR2 SYGVKD, per germline. The CDR3 consists of 15 residues. The chain joins TRBV10-3 to TRBJ1-4, with unresolved D. The receptor was isolated from a man aged 50-60 years who received an inactivated influenza vaccine. The sample in question was PBMCs from blood, obtained roughly 12 days after vaccination. The CDR3 DNA reads TGTGCCATCAGTGACCCGGGAGGGCGCGGGGAAAAACTGTTTTTT. Its translation is CAISDPGGRGEKLFF.